Sequencing of this T cell receptor beta chain was carried out in a study of blood T cell repertoires in COVID-19 (dated by TCRdb to between 2020 and 2021). Study-wide context: Samples covering the acute and convalescent phases of COVID-19 were provided by collaborators in the United States, Italy and Spain. Subjects who had been exposed to COVID-19, were actively infected with it, or had recovered from it provided the deeply sampled blood TCRbeta repertoires that made up the dataset. The repertoires were made available in a free public database intended to serve as a resource for research on the immune response to SARS-CoV-2. Where HLA class I and class II types were available, the types were taken from metadata supplied by the sample provider, not from assay-based typing. A de-identified subject ID, COVID-19 status, age in years and sex were almost always included in the sample metadata. Samples were obtained from the ongoing ImmuneRACE study (first 160 participants) and from 1,254 subjects provided by 6 global collaborators. The prospective study material was composed of cDNA or gDNA derived from T cells, B-cell-depleted T cells, or PBMCs.

In the prospective study, participants were roughly 18 to 90 years old, resided in fewer than 25 geographic areas of the United States, and were enrolled through a virtual design. In the prospective study, cohorts were assigned on the basis of participant-reported clinical history obtained from a screening survey and a study questionnaire. Exposed participants had been in contact, within 2 weeks of entering the study, with a person who had a PCR-confirmed or clinician-diagnosed case of COVID-19. Each participant in the prospective study had whole blood, serum and a nasopharyngeal or oropharyngeal swab collected by mobile phlebotomists. Additional blood draws and questionnaires over an approximately two-month period could optionally be provided by prospective study participants. Before DNA extraction, blood samples from the prospective study were shipped at room temperature or frozen. TCRbeta CDR3 regions were amplified from genomic DNA by means of the immunoSEQ Assay, a bias-controlled multiplex PCR. For the original study's pipeline: Nucleated cell counts per sample were estimated from amplification of reference gene primers within the assay. To quantify the absolute abundance of each unique TCRbeta CDR3 rearrangement, sequence reads were collapsed and filtered. For each sample, productive Simpson clonality was calculated as the square root of Simpson's diversity index across productive rearrangements. This is the immuneACCESS table as TCRdb keeps it, with only in-frame sequences that have V and J called. A part of the clones is gone; compared with another copy, unresolved V genes explain less than half, and the rest is unexplained. V, J and clone size are taken as reported in that table, and D and trimming were inferred from the DNA itself. The sample records 250,000 to 300,000 clones, roughly 90% of which are singletons. Roughly 2.9% of the sample belongs to the ten largest clones.

V loses 2 bases of germline sequence and J loses 0 bases, and the interval between the two ends is 5 bases. Reading the germline V gene (reference sequence) gives CDR1 GTSNPN and CDR2 SVGIG. Including cysteine and phenylalanine, the CDR3 has 12 amino acids. Of the read, only the CDR3 DNA is kept; its 36 bases are in frame from base 1. This clone was seen only once. Its antigen specificity is not known. No clone much larger than this one lies a single base away; base qualities are absent. The paper's findings and limits, for the study overall: The quantity of clinical and demographic metadata differed by source and by participant and was supplied without curation.

Sample: PBMCs or T cells enriched from blood (not recorded which). Recombination joined TRBV30 with TRBJ2-7; no D gene can be assigned with confidence. This TCR derives from a woman aged 50 to 65 who had been exposed to COVID-19. Read as DNA, the sequence is TGTGCCTGGAGTAGCCTCTCCTACGAGCAGTACTTC. It is translated as CAWSSLSYEQYF.